The sequence of this TCR beta chain was determined in a study of T cell changes during pregnancy in multiple sclerosis (dated by TCRdb to the late 2010s). With respect to the entire study: In women with multiple sclerosis, the researchers looked at how the T cell repertoire shifted as pregnancy progressed.

As regards this clone: Its recognized antigen is unknown. Base qualities are missing; no much larger clone stands one base away.

From a lookup of the germline V gene, CDR1 and CDR2 are SGDLS and YYNGEE. The CDR3 goes from the cysteine to the phenylalanine over 14 residues. Kept here is only the CDR3 DNA, which spans 42 bases and is read in frame from base 1. The junction shows trimming of 4 bases on V and 0 bases on J, plus 9 bases between the germline ends. Libraries were prepared through the immunoSEQ multiplex PCR assay. TCRdb carries this immuneACCESS record with in-frame sequences only. Its versions omit some clonotypes, under half of them owing to an unresolved V gene in the studies checked, with the rest unexplained. For this sample there are 70,000 to 100,000 clones; about 93% appear just once. The top ten clonotypes cover approximately 4.7% of the sample.

Recombination connected TRBV9 to TRBJ2-3, with a weak D call of TRBD2 (6 bases match). The sequences come from peripheral blood, collected in the first trimester of pregnancy. The TCR originated in a female donor with multiple sclerosis, enrolled in a pregnancy study. The DNA is as follows: TGTGCCAGCAGCCGTAGCGGTAGCACAGATACGCAGTATTTT. This gives the protein CASSRSGSTDTQYF.